The source of this T cell receptor beta chain is a study of CD8+CD57+ T cells in acquired aplastic anemia. Points from the study as a whole: Patient and control CD8+ Simpson's diversity was not significantly different.

CDR3 and TCR beta VDJ profiling relied on a genomic DNA template. TCRdb re-analysed the reads in MiXCR, keeping a single row per CDR3 protein. The sample comprises some 290,000 distinct CDR3 sequences, 56% of which are singletons, and 7.5% to 9% rests with the top ten. In germline, CDR1 is MNHEY, CDR2 SVGAGI. Between the trimmed V and J ends, which lost 2 bases and 5 bases, there was a span of 15 bases. This CDR3 is 15 amino acids long. This clonotype was detected ten times or more. Its antigen is currently unknown. Sequenced material: sorted CD4+, CD8+, or CD8+CD57+ T cells (not recorded which) from PBMCs. This TCR was recovered from a human donor with severe aplastic anemia or a healthy control (not recorded which). The V call is TRBV6-5, the J call TRBJ2-5, with D maybe TRBD2 (6 bases). CDR3 loop: CASSYAPGVGETQYF. In DNA form, the CDR3 reads TGTGCCAGCAGTTACGCTCCGGGAGTCGGGGAGACCCAGTACTTC.